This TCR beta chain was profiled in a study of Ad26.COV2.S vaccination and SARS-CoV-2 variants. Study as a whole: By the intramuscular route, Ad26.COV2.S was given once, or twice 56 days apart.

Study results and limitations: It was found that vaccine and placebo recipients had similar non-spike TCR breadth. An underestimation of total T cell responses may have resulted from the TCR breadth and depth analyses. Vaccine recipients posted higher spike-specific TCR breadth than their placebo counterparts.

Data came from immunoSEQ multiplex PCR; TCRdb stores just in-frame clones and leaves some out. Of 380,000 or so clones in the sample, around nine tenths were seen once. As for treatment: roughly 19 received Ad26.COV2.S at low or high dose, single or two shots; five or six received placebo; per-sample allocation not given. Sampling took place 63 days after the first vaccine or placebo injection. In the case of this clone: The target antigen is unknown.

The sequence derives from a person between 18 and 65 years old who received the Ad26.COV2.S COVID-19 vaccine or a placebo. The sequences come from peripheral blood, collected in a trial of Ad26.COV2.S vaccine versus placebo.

CDR3 residues: CASSIVAERPYNEQFF. Here the CDR3 DNA reads TGTGCCAGTAGTATTGTAGCGGAACGCCCCTACAATGAGCAGTTCTTC. V is TRBV19 and J is TRBJ2-1; D is possibly TRBD2 (6 bases). The V gene lost 3 bases and the J gene lost 2 bases, with 14 bases spanning the gap. Germline loops: CDR1 LNHDA, CDR2 SQIVND (reference sequence). This CDR3 comprises 16 residues.